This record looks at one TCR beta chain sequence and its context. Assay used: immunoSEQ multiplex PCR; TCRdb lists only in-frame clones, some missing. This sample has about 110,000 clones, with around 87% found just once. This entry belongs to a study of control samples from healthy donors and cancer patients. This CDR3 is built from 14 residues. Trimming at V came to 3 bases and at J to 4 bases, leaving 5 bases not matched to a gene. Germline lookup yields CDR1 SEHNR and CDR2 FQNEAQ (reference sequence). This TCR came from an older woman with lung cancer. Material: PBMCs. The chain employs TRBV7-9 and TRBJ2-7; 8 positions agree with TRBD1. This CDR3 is CASSFRGQGYEQYF. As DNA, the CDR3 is TGTGCCAGCAGCTTCAGGGGGCAGGGGTACGAGCAGTACTTC. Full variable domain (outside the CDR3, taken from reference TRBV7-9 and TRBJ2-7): DTGVSQNPRHKITKRGQNVTFRCDPISEHNRLYWYRQTLGQGPEFLTYFQNEAQLEKSRLLSDRFSAERPKGSFSTLEIQRTEQGDSAMYLCASSFRGQGYEQYFGPGTRLTVT.